This T cell receptor (beta chain) was captured in a study of neoadjuvant anti-PD-1 for oral cavity cancer. The overall study: Non-progressing patients received a fourth nivolumab dose near day 43, then surgery on days 50-56.

The J segment lost 6 bases and the V segment lost 7 bases, leaving 8 bases of the junction unmatched. Germline V gene lookup returns CDR1 LGHNT and CDR2 FRNRAP. The CDR3 is 15 residues long. Assay used: immunoSEQ multiplex PCR; TCRdb lists only in-frame clones, some missing. Of about 10,000 clones listed, around 62% are singletons. Study outcomes and limitations: Pretreatment Treg/Th17 ratio correlated inversely with post-treatment tumor clonality.

Time point of the sample: after neoadjuvant nivolumab, at surgical resection. This clone appeared a few times. Its antigen is as yet unknown. The sequencing here drew on PBMCs, taken after nivolumab (anti-PD-1) treatment. This TCR was sampled from a person aged 35-80 years with oral cavity squamous cell carcinoma. The chain recombines TRBV12-5 with TRBJ2-6; 8 bases are a match to TRBD2. CDR3 residues: CASAAGGGAANVLTF. The CDR3 bases are TGTGCTAGTGCCGCCGGGGGGGGTGCGGCCAACGTCCTGACTTTC.